The 18 T cell receptor beta chains below all came from one sample that was sequenced in a study of CD8+ T cells in alopecia areata. RNA was extracted and reverse transcribed into cDNA as the sequencing template. Assay: immunoSEQ multiplex PCR; the TCRdb copy retains only in-frame clones and omits some. The table includes about 130,000 clones, nearly 55% detected once. The sample's treatment: oral pan-JAK inhibitor, 5-10 mg twice daily. The material was CD8+ T cells sorted from blood, obtained at week 4, from a patient treated with tofacitinib. These receptors were obtained from a human donor with alopecia areata.

This sequence joins TRBV4-3 and TRBJ2-1; 10 bases map to TRBD1. Germline values: CDR1 LGHNA, CDR2 YSLEER. J lost 5 bases, V lost 2 bases, and 6 bases had no gene match. The CDR3 loop spans 16 amino acids. The CDR3 sequence: CASSQLTGTGDNEQFF. The CDR3 DNA follows: TGCGCCAGCAGCCAACTTACCGGGACAGGGGACAATGAGCAGTTCTTC.

The chain uses TRBV30 and TRBJ2-1; D possibly corresponds to TRBD1 (5 bases). V was pared by 5 bases and J by 3 bases, with 17 bases between. CDR3 length: 15 amino acids. Germline CDR1 reads GTSNPN; CDR2 reads SVGIG (reference sequence). The CDR3 sequence is CAWFSGAGYYNEQFF. DNA of the CDR3: TGTGCCTGGTTCTCTGGGGCAGGGTACTACAATGAGCAGTTCTTC.

The chain recombines TRBV5-1 with TRBJ1-2; TRBD1 aligns across 9 bases. CDR1 is SGHRS and CDR2 is YFSETQ in the germline V gene. Trimming cost V 0 bases and J 1 base; bases outside gene matches: 10. This CDR3 region has 18 residues. The CDR3 loop is CASSLVGTGKAGNYGYTF. The CDR3 nucleotides read TGCGCCAGCAGCTTGGTAGGGACAGGGAAAGCTGGTAACTATGGCTACACCTTC.

This clone was seen more than once but under ten times. The chain has TRBV7-8 and TRBJ1-2, with TRBD1 as a possible D gene (6 bases). Germline CDR1 SGHVS, CDR2 FQNEAQ. The CDR3 totals 14 residues. V lost 1 base to trimming and J lost 4 bases, with 10 bases between them. The CDR3 loop reads CASSLVDRSYGYTF. The DNA for the CDR3 is TGTGCCAGCAGCTTAGTGGACAGATCCTATGGCTACACCTTC.

The chain couples TRBV29-1 to TRBJ2-2; no clear D gene. Looked up from germline, CDR1 is SQVTM and CDR2 is ANQGSEA. The CDR3 is 13 amino acids. V lost 5 bases to trimming and J lost 1 base, with 8 bases between them. CDR3 coding DNA: TGCAGCGTTAACCCCGGGAACACCGGGGAGCTGTTTTTT. Amino acid sequence: CSVNPGNTGELFF.

This clone was found a few times. This chain uses TRBV23-1 with TRBJ2-4; 10 nucleotides align to TRBD1. TRBV23-1 is classed as an ORF, of uncertain function. After removal of 0 bases from V and 2 bases from J, the junction contained 16 bases not matched to a gene. The CDR3 is 21 residues long. The CDR3 sequence is CASSQSDPGQGWPLTKNIQYF. The CDR3 DNA sequence: TGCGCCAGCAGTCAATCGGACCCGGGACAGGGGTGGCCCTTGACCAAAAACATTCAGTACTTC.

The genes are TRBV5-1 and TRBJ1-2; 11 nucleotides line up with TRBD1. From germline, CDR1 is SGHRS and CDR2 YFSETQ. CDR3 size: 13 residues. J lost 6 bases, V lost 4 bases, and 2 bases had no gene match. The CDR3 DNA follows: TGCGCCAGCAGCAGGACAGGGGGCGATGGCTACACCTTC. It codes for CASSRTGGDGYTF.

The rearrangement links TRBV6-5 to TRBJ2-5; D gene uncertain. V was trimmed by 6 bases and J by 3 bases, leaving 8 bases between them. This CDR3 contains 12 residues. Germline loops: CDR1 MNHEY, CDR2 SVGAGI. CDR3 bases: TGTGCCAGCAGCTCGCAGAAAGAGACCCAGTACTTC. This codes for CASSSQKETQYF.

This clone appeared a few times. The V gene is TRBV10-3, the J gene TRBJ1-2, with D perhaps matching TRBD1 (5 bases). Germline CDR1 and CDR2: ENHRY and SYGVKD. V lost 0 bases to trimming and J lost 1 base, with 9 bases between them. The CDR3 is 15 amino acids. In nucleotides, the CDR3 is TGTGCCATCAGTGAGTCGAAGCAGGGTAACTATGGCTACACCTTC. Translating it yields CAISESKQGNYGYTF.

This clone was counted between two and nine times. The CDR3 nucleotides are TGTGCCAGTACCTTATCGAGTCCTGGCTACGGTGGGGCCAACGTCCTGACTTTC. It codes for CASTLSSPGYGGANVLTF. This chain links TRBV19 with TRBJ2-6; D is undetermined. Trimming removed 7 bases at V and 3 bases at J, with 22 bases between. CDR1 is LNHDA and CDR2 is SQIVND in the germline V gene (reference sequence). The length of the CDR3 is 18 residues.

This rearrangement joins TRBV7-9 to TRBJ2-5; weak D call: TRBD2 (5 bases). Germline assignment: CDR1 SEHNR and CDR2 FQNEAQ (reference sequence). Between the trimmed V and J ends, which lost 5 bases and 5 bases, there was a span of 15 bases. The CDR3 totals 14 residues. The CDR3 nucleotides read TGTGCCAGCAGCCAAAACGGGATTGAGGAGACCCAGTACTTC. Amino acids: CASSQNGIEETQYF.

This clone was detected a few times. With a much larger clone just one base away, this may be a read error. The chain carries TRBV5-4 and TRBJ2-2; D is ambiguous. The CDR3 spans 12 residues. CDR1 is SGHNT, CDR2 YYREEE, per germline (reference sequence). V was shortened by 5 bases and J by 1 base, with 3 bases between the two germline ends. The CDR3 bases are TGTGCCAGCAGTGGGAACACCGGGGAGCTGTTTTTT. Translated, it gives CASSGNTGELFF.

This clone was seen more than once but under ten times. The chain recombines TRBV5-1 with TRBJ2-2; possibly TRBD1 for D (6 bases). Germline V CDR1 and CDR2: SGHRS, YFSETQ. Trimming removed 4 bases at V and 0 bases at J, with 10 bases between. The CDR3 runs 15 residues. Written as DNA, the CDR3 is TGCGCCAGCAGCCCCGGACAGTCGAACACCGGGGAGCTGTTTTTT. Amino acids: CASSPGQSNTGELFF.

CDR3 loop: CASSQDPADSSTYEQYF. CDR3 nucleotides: TGCGCCAGCAGCCAAGATCCCGCAGACAGTTCGACCTACGAGCAGTACTTC. V gene TRBV4-1 combines with J gene TRBJ2-5; weak D call: TRBD1 (5 bases). The J call may not be correct, given that the DNA end is closer to TRBJ2-7. This CDR3 region has 17 residues. Per germline, CDR1 MGHRA and CDR2 YSYEKL.

The sample holds a few counts of this clone. The chain carries TRBV7-2 and TRBJ1-2; D might be TRBD1 (6 bases). CDR3 length: 15 amino acids. V lost 2 bases to trimming and J lost 7 bases, with 17 bases between them. The germline V gene encodes CDR1 SGHTA and CDR2 FQGNSA. In DNA, the CDR3 is TGTGCCAGCAGCTTATTCTTCGAGGGGGAGGGTGGCTACACCTTC. Residues: CASSLFFEGEGGYTF. The variable domain in full, completed from reference TRBV7-2 and TRBJ1-2, reads GAGVSQSPSNKVTEKGKDVELRCDPISGHTALYWYRQSLGQGLEFLIYFQGNSAPDKSGLPSDRFSAERTGGSVSTLTIQRTQQEDSAVYLCASSLFFEGEGGYTFGSGTRLTVV.

The chain recombines TRBV2 with TRBJ2-5; TRBD2 matches at 7 bases. The CDR3 has 15 residues. Trimming took 11 bases from V and 1 from J; bases not matched to a gene: 13. The V gene's germline CDR1 is SNHLY and CDR2 FYNNEI. The CDR3 reads CAHQRLAVLQETQYF. CDR3 DNA sequence: TGTGCCCACCAGCGGCTAGCGGTACTCCAAGAGACCCAGTACTTC.

The J gene is TRBJ2-3, the V gene TRBV9; 8 nucleotides match TRBD2. CDR1 and CDR2 (germline): SGDLS, YYNGEE. J was trimmed by 2 bases and V by 0 bases; bases with no gene match: 8. The CDR3 has 17 amino acids. The CDR3 DNA follows: TGTGCCAGCAGCGTAGAGGCGGCGGGGGGAGCCACAGATACGCAGTATTTT. Protein product: CASSVEAAGGATDTQYF.

In this sample, this clone turned up a few times. In DNA form, the CDR3 reads TGTGCCAGCAGCTTGTCGGAACAATCCTACAATGAGCAGTTCTTC. It codes for CASSLSEQSYNEQFF. V and J are TRBV5-6 and TRBJ2-1; no reliable D call. The CDR3 runs 15 residues. The V gene lost 1 base and the J gene lost 1 base, with 9 bases spanning the gap. The germline V gene has CDR1 SGHDT and CDR2 YYEEEE.